This T cell receptor (beta chain) was identified in a study of blood T cells in healthy people across ages (dated by TCRdb to about 2015). With respect to the entire study: In model experiments, template switching captured roughly one uniquely barcoded TCR beta cDNA molecule for every two T cells. Using deep sequencing normalized with unique cDNA molecular identifiers, the study measured how TCR beta repertoire diversity changes with age. Donors were grouped into four age groups: young (average approximately 15 years), middle-aged (under 40), aged (over 55) and long-lived (approximately 78). To avoid experimental bias, donors of different ages were spread randomly across the sequencing lanes. Using the same blood draw, the study looked at two additional independent replicas of 1 million unique cDNA reads for two donors, one aged 18 to 29 and the other aged 80 or older.

Looking up the germline V gene (reference sequence) yields CDR1 DFQATT and CDR2 SNEGSKA. V ends up 6 bases short and J 4 bases short, with an unmatched junction base count of 8. The CDR3, from cysteine to phenylalanine, totals 13 residues. Just the 39-base CDR3 DNA is kept, in frame starting at base 1. Library creation used 5' RACE. Sequencer: Illumina HiSeq 2500. A second PCR of about 6 to 12 cycles was performed with a sample-barcoded 5' primer and a J-beta primer mix. A template-switch 5' adaptor carrying 12 random nucleotides introduced a unique molecular identifier onto each TCR beta cDNA molecule. Each sample yielded at least 3 million CDR3-containing paired-end reads. The Mint cDNA synthesis kit, primed by a TRBC-specific oligonucleotide, was used to synthesize first-strand cDNA from all RNA. Following uracil-DNA glycosylase treatment, all cDNA underwent a first 18-cycle PCR with the universal primers M1SS and BC2_uni_R. In the original analysis: Each sample was normalized by randomly selecting 1 million high-quality reads, each carrying a distinct molecular identifier. Instead of being binned into consensus sequences, reads with shared molecular identifiers were discarded. MiTCR, with a Q25 quality threshold and the strictest error-elimination algorithm, was used for CDR3 identification, clonotype clustering and error correction. A nonparametric unseen species model with Euler transformation was used to estimate a lower bound on total TCR beta diversity. TCRdb took the public reads, trimmed them with fastp at Q25, ran MiXCR for clone calling and kept in-frame beta chains. Rows matching on CDR3 protein sequence are summarized as one entry with the most common DNA and genes. These V and J calls rely on TCRdb rather than the paper's analysis. The sample contains approximately 830,000 distinct CDR3 sequences, 62% of them found a single time. The ten biggest clones cover roughly a quarter of the sample.

A note on this clonotype: Its target antigen remains unknown. Base qualities were left out, and no much larger clone turns up one base away.

Overall results and qualifications from the work: The long-lived group showed more naive CD4+ T cells, fewer expanded clones and increased TCR diversity than the aged group, suggesting age selection. Observed TCR beta diversity per million T cells fell roughly linearly with age, and a significant reduction was already apparent by age roughly 41. Estimates of total diversity from one million sequenced T cells were regarded as lower bounds and underestimates. Since profiling was done on bulk unsorted PBMCs, naive and antigen-experienced compartments could not be conclusively compared. The percentage of naive T cells measured by flow cytometry correlated strongly with observed TCR beta diversity. Because the CMV infection status of the donors was unknown, age-related changes in expanded clonotypes may potentially have been confounded.

Donors were a few dozen systemically healthy Caucasian individuals from Russia aged roughly 6 to 100 years. Approximately 9 milliliters of peripheral blood were collected from each donor into EDTA-treated Vacutainer tubes. Ficoll-Paque density-gradient centrifugation was used to isolate PBMCs, with at least 7 million per sample. Trizol reagent was used to extract total RNA from the PBMCs, yielding at least 5 micrograms per sample. Naive CD45RAhigh/CD27high T cell percentages were measured by flow cytometry on a PBMC aliquot from every donor. This TCR derives from a man aged 25-45 years in good health. The sequenced sample was blood. The sequence joins TRBV20-1 to TRBJ2-7; 8 central bases correspond to TRBD1. CDR3 region: CSAADTGGYEQYF. In nucleotides, the sequence is TGCAGTGCCGCCGACACAGGGGGGTACGAGCAGTACTTC.